Below are 29 T cell receptor beta chains sequenced from a single sample in a study of OX40 agonist ivuxolimab in advanced cancers. Using immunoSEQ multiplex PCR, the repertoire was profiled, and TCRdb retains in-frame clones only, with some absent. The data contain fewer than 70,000 clones, approximately 87% of them singletons. Sequencing was performed on CD4+ or CD8+ T cells sorted from blood, taken in a trial of the OX40 agonist ivuxolimab. The receptors originated from an adult with an advanced solid tumor such as melanoma, head and neck, liver or kidney cancer.

The CDR3 DNA reads TGTGCCAGCAGCTCAGGGACAGAGAACACCGGGGAGCTGTTTTTT. This translates into CASSSGTENTGELFF. The chain has TRBV9 and TRBJ2-2, with 7 bases fitting TRBD1. CDR3 size: 15 residues. Germline V gives CDR1 SGDLS, CDR2 YYNGEE. V was pared by 4 bases and J by 1 base, with 4 bases of the junction left unmatched.

The chain carries TRBV4-2 and TRBJ2-7, with 8 bases aligning to TRBD1. The CDR3 spans 16 residues. V was pared by 4 bases and J by 2 bases, with 10 bases of the junction left unmatched. CDR1 and CDR2 from the germline V gene are LGHNA and YNFKEQ. In DNA, the CDR3 is TGTGCCAGCAGCCCTACGAGGGACAGGACGACCTACGAGCAGTACTTC. This codes for CASSPTRDRTTYEQYF.

V gene TRBV14 combines with J gene TRBJ2-5, with 13 bases matching TRBD2. CDR3 length: 17 amino acids. Losses at the gene ends were 4 bases for V and 3 bases for J; bases not matched to a gene: 8. The germline gives CDR1 SGHDN, CDR2 FVKESK. CDR3 amino acids: CASSLLAGGPSEETQYF. The DNA for the CDR3 is TGTGCCAGCAGCCTACTAGCGGGGGGGCCTTCAGAAGAGACCCAGTACTTC.

The chain has TRBV7-8 and TRBJ2-2; D possibly corresponds to TRBD2 (6 bases). The CDR3 contains 14 residues. Trimming pared 4 bases from V and 7 bases from J, leaving 13 bases between. The germline V gene has CDR1 SGHVS and CDR2 FQNEAQ. CDR3 bases: TGTGCCAGCAGCTACGAGGTGGGAGGCGGGGAGCTGTTTTTT. Translation: CASSYEVGGGELFF.

The V gene is TRBV5-1, the J gene TRBJ2-2; 7 nucleotides line up with TRBD1. CDR3 size: 14 residues. V trimming: 4 bases; J trimming: 8 bases; junction bases outside the gene matches: 8. Germline-derived CDR1 and CDR2 are SGHRS and YFSETQ. CDR3 DNA: TGCGCCAGCAGCGAGAGACAGGGTCGGGGGGAGCTGTTTTTT. Amino acids: CASSERQGRGELFF.

This clone was recorded only once. This chain links TRBV18 with TRBJ1-4; D is perhaps TRBD1 (6 bases). The CDR3 spans 15 residues. V was clipped by 5 bases and J by 3 bases, with 13 bases between them. CDR1 and CDR2 (germline): KGHSH, LQKENI. CDR3 protein: CASSTTGPANEKLFF. The CDR3 region has the DNA TGTGCCAGCTCAACTACAGGGCCTGCTAATGAAAAACTGTTTTTT.

The chain couples TRBV15 to TRBJ2-7; D is possibly TRBD2 (7 bases). The CDR3 spans 14 residues. V gave up 8 bases and J gave up 4 bases, with 18 bases separating them. The germline gives CDR1 LNHNV, CDR2 YYDKDF (reference sequence). As DNA, the CDR3 is TGTGCCACCCGAAAAGGGGGGGCGGAATACGAGCAGTACTTC. It codes for CATRKGGAEYEQYF.

This clone was detected only a few times. The genes are TRBV7-6 and TRBJ1-6; D call uncertain. This CDR3 spans 16 amino acids. Germline V lookup: CDR1 SGHVS, CDR2 FNYEAQ. The V gene lost 1 base and the J gene lost 3 bases, with 10 bases spanning the gap. CDR3 DNA sequence: TGTGCCAGCAGCTTAGTCGCCGAGGGCTATAATTCACCCCTCCACTTT. The encoded protein is CASSLVAEGYNSPLHF.

The chain recombines TRBV11-3 with TRBJ1-6; unclear D gene. The CDR3 consists of 15 residues. The germline V and J ends were trimmed by 5 bases and 4 bases, with 12 bases remaining between them. CDR1 SGHNT and CDR2 YENEEA come from the germline V gene. The CDR3, as DNA: TGTGCCAGCAGCCCTCACCTGGATTATAATTCACCCCTCCACTTT. This gives the protein CASSPHLDYNSPLHF.

Concerning this clone itself: Other DNA sequences within the sample encode an identical CDR3. The chain joins TRBV7-3 to TRBJ2-3, with 9 bases matching TRBD2. The germline V gene has CDR1 SGHTA and CDR2 FQGTGA. The CDR3 has 14 amino acids. The junction had 3 bases not matched to a gene; V was cut back by 5 bases and J by 3 bases. The CDR3 sequence is CASSPGLATDTQYF. DNA for the CDR3: TGTGCCAGCAGCCCGGGACTAGCAACAGATACGCAGTATTTT.

The V gene is TRBV7-9, the J gene TRBJ2-3; maybe TRBD2 (6 bases). V was pared by 6 bases and J by 2 bases, with 21 bases between. The CDR3 is made up of 17 amino acids. The germline CDR1 and CDR2 sequences are SEHNR and FQNEAQ (reference sequence). The CDR3 region has the DNA TGTGCCAGCAGTTCCGAAAGCGTGACTAGAGACACAGATACGCAGTATTTT. This sequence encodes CASSSESVTRDTDTQYF.

The chain combines TRBV28 with TRBJ2-5, with 13 bases that match TRBD2. The closer fit of TRBJ2-7 to the DNA end suggests the J call may be wrong. The germline V gene encodes CDR1 MDHEN and CDR2 SYDVKM. The CDR3 has 16 residues. For the CDR3, the DNA is TGTGCCAGCAGATCCGGACTAGCGGGGGAGGGCTACGAGCAGTACTTC. The encoded protein is CASRSGLAGEGYEQYF.

The chain has TRBV7-3 and TRBJ2-3; 8 bases line up with TRBD2. The junction had 5 bases not matched to a gene; V was cut back by 5 bases and J by 1 base. The CDR3 covers 15 residues. Germline V lookup: CDR1 SGHTA, CDR2 FQGTGA. This CDR3 reads CASSRSGARTDTQYF. The CDR3 DNA sequence: TGTGCCAGCAGCCGTAGCGGGGCCCGCACAGATACGCAGTATTTT.

This clone has more than one count but fewer than ten. The V and J genes are TRBV9 and TRBJ1-2, with a weak D call TRBD1 (6 bases). This CDR3 is 14 amino acids long. Trimming took 4 bases from V and 8 from J, leaving 18 bases between them. Germline V lookup: CDR1 SGDLS, CDR2 YYNGEE. The CDR3: CASSLQTGLWGYTF. The CDR3 DNA reads TGTGCCAGCAGCTTACAGACAGGCCTTTGGGGCTACACCTTC.

The chain combines TRBV10-3 with TRBJ1-4; 9 bases align to TRBD1. V lost 3 bases, J lost 8 bases, and 7 bases stayed unmatched. This CDR3 is 15 amino acids long. Germline CDR1 and CDR2: ENHRY and SYGVKD. CDR3 sequence (DNA): TGTGCCATCAGTGACCCGGGACAGGGTAACGAAAAACTGTTTTTT. Translating gives CAISDPGQGNEKLFF.

The gene calls are TRBV9 and TRBJ2-1; D not certain. This CDR3 is 17 amino acids long. Germline V gene data show CDR1 as SGDLS and CDR2 as YYNGEE. Trimming removed 3 bases from V and 0 bases from J, with 16 bases in between. DNA of the CDR3: TGTGCCAGCAGCGCCCTCCTGACGGTTAGCTCCTACAATGAGCAGTTCTTC. It specifies CASSALLTVSSYNEQFF.

The rearrangement joins TRBV5-5 to TRBJ2-7; 9 bases align to TRBD2. CDR3 size: 15 residues. From germline, CDR1 is SGHKS and CDR2 YYEKEE (reference sequence). With V trimmed by 0 bases and J by 3 bases, 4 bases remained unmatched. CDR3 protein: CASSLGLADFYEQYF. The CDR3 DNA is TGTGCCAGCAGCTTGGGACTAGCGGACTTCTACGAGCAGTACTTC.

The chain employs TRBV4-2 and TRBJ1-3; 9 positions agree with TRBD1. J was trimmed by 0 bases and V by 4 bases; bases with no gene match: 7. CDR3 size: 17 residues. CDR1 and CDR2 (germline): LGHNA, YNFKEQ. CDR3 in amino acids: CASSLLGQGTSGNTIYF. The CDR3, as DNA: TGTGCCAGCAGCCTCTTAGGACAGGGGACCTCTGGAAACACCATATATTTT.

The rearrangement links TRBV28 to TRBJ2-2; D gene unclear. Germline V gene data show CDR1 as MDHEN and CDR2 as SYDVKM. The CDR3 has 13 amino acids. Trimming removed 3 bases at V and 7 bases at J, with 9 bases between. The CDR3 reads CASSLSSIGELFF. DNA for the CDR3: TGTGCCAGCAGTTTGAGCAGCATCGGGGAGCTGTTTTTT.

The rearrangement joins TRBV9 to TRBJ2-2; no definite D call. The CDR3 spans 12 residues. The germline CDR1 and CDR2 sequences are SGDLS and YYNGEE. V shed 3 bases and J shed 1 base, with 1 base lying between them. The CDR3 reads CASSENTGELFF. For the CDR3, the DNA is TGTGCCAGCAGCGAGAACACCGGGGAGCTGTTTTTT.

V and J are TRBV28 and TRBJ1-2; D possibly corresponds to TRBD1 (6 bases). The CDR3 has 14 amino acids. Germline CDR1 and CDR2: MDHEN and SYDVKM. Trimming cost V 7 bases and J 5 bases, with 17 bases left between them. The chain's CDR3 is CASTTGATGYGYTF. CDR3 in DNA: TGTGCCAGCACCACGGGGGCAACGGGGTATGGCTACACCTTC.

The V gene is TRBV11-3, the J gene TRBJ2-1; D may be TRBD1 (5 bases). Germline lookup yields CDR1 SGHNT and CDR2 YENEEA. There are 18 residues in the CDR3. Trimming stripped 5 bases from V and 0 bases from J, with 20 bases between. The CDR3 coding sequence is TGTGCCAGCAGCCGTTATGGGCCAGGGCCGAGCTCCTACAATGAGCAGTTCTTC. Residues: CASSRYGPGPSSYNEQFF.

The rearrangement links TRBV6-1 to TRBJ2-1, with 7 bases identical to TRBD1. The CDR3 is 14 amino acids. With 0 bases clipped from V and 7 bases from J, the junction kept 3 bases outside the gene matches. CDR1 is MNHNS, CDR2 SASEGT, per germline. CDR3 sequence reads: CASSEAGTENEQFF. CDR3 DNA sequence: TGTGCCAGCAGTGAAGCGGGGACAGAAAATGAGCAGTTCTTC.

V usage is TRBV11-2 and J usage is TRBJ1-3; no firm D call. The V and J ends lost 2 bases and 10 bases respectively, with 6 bases between them. CDR1 and CDR2 (germline): SGHAT, FQNNGV. CDR3 length equals 11 residues. Written as DNA, the CDR3 is TGTGCCAGCAGCTTATCTAGGACCATATATTTT. It specifies CASSLSRTIYF.

The chain couples TRBV19 to TRBJ2-1; D is unresolved. V was clipped by 8 bases and J by 3 bases, with 14 bases between them. CDR3 length: 14 residues. In germline, CDR1 is LNHDA, CDR2 SQIVND (reference sequence). The CDR3: CASQRRTDYNEQFF. The CDR3 coding sequence is TGTGCCAGTCAGAGAAGGACGGACTACAATGAGCAGTTCTTC.

The chain uses TRBV5-4 and TRBJ1-2; D uncertain. This CDR3 region has 15 residues. Looked up from germline, CDR1 is SGHNT and CDR2 is YYREEE (reference sequence). V was clipped by 6 bases and J by 3 bases, with 18 bases between them. CDR3 region: CASIPSPGVDYGYTF. The CDR3, as DNA: TGTGCCAGCATCCCATCCCCGGGAGTAGACTATGGCTACACCTTC.

The V and J genes are TRBV19 and TRBJ1-6; D remains ambiguous. This CDR3 contains 13 residues. Germline V CDR1 and CDR2: LNHDA, SQIVND (reference sequence). V lost 6 bases and J 7 bases, leaving 10 bases between the germline ends. The CDR3 DNA reads TGTGCCAGTAGCATCCCGCGCAATTCACCCCTCCACTTT. It yields the protein CASSIPRNSPLHF.

The chain has TRBV27 and TRBJ2-2; possibly TRBD1 for D (6 bases). Trimming shortened V by 1 base and J by 0 bases, and 6 bases separated the two germline ends. Per germline, CDR1 MNHEY and CDR2 SMNVEV (reference sequence). The CDR3 covers 15 residues. The CDR3 DNA is TGTGCCAGCAGTTTATGGGGGCCGAACACCGGGGAGCTGTTTTTT. Translated, it gives CASSLWGPNTGELFF.

The rearrangement joins TRBV19 to TRBJ1-5; D might be TRBD1 (5 bases). V shed 5 bases and J shed 7 bases, with 12 bases lying between them. Per the germline V gene, CDR1 is LNHDA and CDR2 is SQIVND (reference sequence). The CDR3 extends over 13 amino acids. As DNA, the CDR3 is TGTGCCAGTAGTTGGGGGGTTGGCCAGCCCCAGCATTTT. Its protein product is CASSWGVGQPQHF. Supplemented by reference TRBV19 and TRBJ1-5, the full variable domain reads DGGITQSPKYLFRKEGQNVTLSCEQNLNHDAMYWYRQDPGQGLRLIYYSQIVNDFQKGDIAEGYSVSREKKESFPLTVTSAQKNPTAFYLCASSWGVGQPQHFGDGTRLSIL.